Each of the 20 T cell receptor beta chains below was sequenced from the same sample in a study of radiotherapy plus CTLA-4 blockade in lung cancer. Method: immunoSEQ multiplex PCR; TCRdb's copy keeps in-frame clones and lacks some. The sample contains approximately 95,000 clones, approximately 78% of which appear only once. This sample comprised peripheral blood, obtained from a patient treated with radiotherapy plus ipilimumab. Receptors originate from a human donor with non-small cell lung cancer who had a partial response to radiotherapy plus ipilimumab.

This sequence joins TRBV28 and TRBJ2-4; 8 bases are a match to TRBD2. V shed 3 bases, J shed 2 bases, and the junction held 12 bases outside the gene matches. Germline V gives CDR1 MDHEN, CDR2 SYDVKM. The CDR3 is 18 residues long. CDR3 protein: CASSFSPGGASSKNIQYF. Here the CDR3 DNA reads TGTGCCAGCAGTTTTTCCCCCGGGGGGGCAAGTTCCAAAAACATTCAGTACTTC.

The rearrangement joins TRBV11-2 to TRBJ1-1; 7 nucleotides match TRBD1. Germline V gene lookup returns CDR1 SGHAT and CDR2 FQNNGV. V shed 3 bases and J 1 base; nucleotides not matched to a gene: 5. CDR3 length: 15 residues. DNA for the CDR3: TGTGCCAGCAGCTTTAGGGGACAGAAGAACACTGAAGCTTTCTTT. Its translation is CASSFRGQKNTEAFF.

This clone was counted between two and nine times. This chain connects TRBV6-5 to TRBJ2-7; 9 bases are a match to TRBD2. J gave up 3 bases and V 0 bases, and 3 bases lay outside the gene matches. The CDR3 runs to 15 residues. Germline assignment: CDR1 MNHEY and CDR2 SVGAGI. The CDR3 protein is CASSYSASGNYEQYF. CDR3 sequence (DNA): TGTGCCAGCAGTTACTCGGCTAGCGGGAACTACGAGCAGTACTTC.

In DNA, the CDR3 is TGCGCCAGCAGCCCTGGGAGGGCAGGGGGCGTAAATAACTATGGCTACACCTTC. Amino acid sequence: CASSPGRAGGVNNYGYTF. The V gene is TRBV10-1, the J gene TRBJ1-2, with 8 bases lining up with TRBD1. The CDR3 has 18 residues. Germline assignment: CDR1 WNHNN and CDR2 SYGVQD (reference sequence). Trimming removed 6 bases from V and 1 base from J; junction bases left unmatched: 16.

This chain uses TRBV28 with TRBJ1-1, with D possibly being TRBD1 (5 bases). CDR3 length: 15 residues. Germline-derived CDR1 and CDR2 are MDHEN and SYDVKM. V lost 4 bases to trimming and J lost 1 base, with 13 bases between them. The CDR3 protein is CASSSPGGTNTEAFF. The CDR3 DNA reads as TGTGCCAGCAGTTCCCCTGGGGGGACGAACACTGAAGCTTTCTTT. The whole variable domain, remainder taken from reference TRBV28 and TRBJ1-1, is DVKVTQSSRYLVKRTGEKVFLECVQDMDHENMFWYRQDPGLGLRLIYFSYDVKMKEKGDIPEGYSVSREKKERFSLILESASTNQTSMYLCASSSPGGTNTEAFFGQGTRLTVV.

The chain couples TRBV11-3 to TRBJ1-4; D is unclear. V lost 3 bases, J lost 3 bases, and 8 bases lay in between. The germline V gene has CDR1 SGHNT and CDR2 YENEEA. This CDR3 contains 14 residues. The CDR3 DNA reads TGTGCCAGCAGCTTTGCGGCTTCTAATGAAAAACTGTTTTTT. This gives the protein CASSFAASNEKLFF.

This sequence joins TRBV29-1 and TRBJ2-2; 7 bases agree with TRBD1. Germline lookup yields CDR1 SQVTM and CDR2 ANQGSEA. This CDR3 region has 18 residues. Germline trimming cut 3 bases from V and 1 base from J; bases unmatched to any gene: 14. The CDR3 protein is CSVEQPFEDRKNTGELFF. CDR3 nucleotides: TGCAGCGTTGAGCAGCCTTTCGAGGACAGGAAGAACACCGGGGAGCTGTTTTTT.

CDR3 DNA sequence: TGTGCCAGCAGTGAAAGTACGGGAGTCTCCTACAATGAGCAGTTCTTC. Translated, it gives CASSESTGVSYNEQFF. The genes are TRBV6-1 and TRBJ2-1; a possible D gene is TRBD2 (6 bases). Germline CDR1 and CDR2: MNHNS and SASEGT. The CDR3 contains 16 residues. Trimming left V 2 bases short and J 0 bases short, with 11 bases between.

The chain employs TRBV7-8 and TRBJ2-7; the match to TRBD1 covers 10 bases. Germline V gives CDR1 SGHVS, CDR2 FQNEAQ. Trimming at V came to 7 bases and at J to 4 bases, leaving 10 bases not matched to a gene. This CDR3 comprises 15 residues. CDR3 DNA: TGTGCCAGCACCTTTAGACAGGGGGCGAAGTACGAGCAGTACTTC. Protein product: CASTFRQGAKYEQYF.

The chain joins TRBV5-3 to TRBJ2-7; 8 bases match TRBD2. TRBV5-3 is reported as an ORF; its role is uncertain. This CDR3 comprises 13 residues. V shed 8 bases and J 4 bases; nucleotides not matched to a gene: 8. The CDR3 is CASPRSGRYEQYF. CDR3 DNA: TGTGCCAGCCCCAGGAGCGGGAGATACGAGCAGTACTTC.

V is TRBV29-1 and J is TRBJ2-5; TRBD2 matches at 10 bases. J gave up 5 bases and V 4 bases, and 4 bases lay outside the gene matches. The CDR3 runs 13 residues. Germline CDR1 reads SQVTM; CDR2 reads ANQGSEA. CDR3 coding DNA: TGCAGCGTTGTCCCTAGCGGGAGTGAGACCCAGTACTTC. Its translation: CSVVPSGSETQYF.

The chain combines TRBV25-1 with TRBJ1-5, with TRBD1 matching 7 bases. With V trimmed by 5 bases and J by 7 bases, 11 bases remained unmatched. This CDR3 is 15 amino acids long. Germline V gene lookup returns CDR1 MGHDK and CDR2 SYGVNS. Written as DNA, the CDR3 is TGTGCCAGCAGTCCAGGGGGTCATGGACTACAGCCCCAGCATTTT. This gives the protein CASSPGGHGLQPQHF.

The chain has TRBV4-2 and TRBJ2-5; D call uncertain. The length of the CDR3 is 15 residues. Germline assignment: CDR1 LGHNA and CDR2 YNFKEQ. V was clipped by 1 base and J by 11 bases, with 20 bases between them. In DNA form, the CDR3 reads TGTGCCAGCAGCCAAGGAGTGACTGCCTCCTACGGGCAGTACTTC. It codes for CASSQGVTASYGQYF.

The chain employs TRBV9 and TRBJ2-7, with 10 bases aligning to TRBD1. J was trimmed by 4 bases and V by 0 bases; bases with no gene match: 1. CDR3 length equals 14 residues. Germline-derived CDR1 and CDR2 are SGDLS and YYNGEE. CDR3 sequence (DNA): TGTGCCAGCAGCGTAGGACAGGGGGCTTACGAGCAGTACTTC. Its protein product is CASSVGQGAYEQYF.

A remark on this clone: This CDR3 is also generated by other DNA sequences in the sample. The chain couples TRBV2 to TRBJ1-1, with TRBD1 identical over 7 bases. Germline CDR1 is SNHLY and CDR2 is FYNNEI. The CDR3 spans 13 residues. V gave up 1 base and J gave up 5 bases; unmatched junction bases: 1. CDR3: CASSEGRGTEAFF. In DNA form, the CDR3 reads TGTGCCAGCAGTGAAGGCAGGGGGACTGAAGCTTTCTTT. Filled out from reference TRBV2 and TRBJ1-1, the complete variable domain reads EPEVTQTPSHQVTQMGQEVILRCVPISNHLYFYWYRQILGQKVEFLVSFYNNEISEKSEIFDDQFSVERPDGSNFTLKIRSTKLEDSAMYFCASSEGRGTEAFFGQGTRLTVV.

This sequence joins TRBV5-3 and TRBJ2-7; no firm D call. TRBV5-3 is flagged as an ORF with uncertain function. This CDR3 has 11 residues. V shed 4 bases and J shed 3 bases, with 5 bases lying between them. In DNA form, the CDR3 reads TGTGCCAGAAGCCCCCACTACGAGCAGTACTTC. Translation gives CARSPHYEQYF.

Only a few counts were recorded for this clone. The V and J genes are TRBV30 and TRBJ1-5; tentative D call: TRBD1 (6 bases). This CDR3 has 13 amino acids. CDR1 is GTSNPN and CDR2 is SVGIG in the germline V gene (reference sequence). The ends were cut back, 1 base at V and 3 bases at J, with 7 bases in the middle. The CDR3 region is CAWSAGDNQPQHF. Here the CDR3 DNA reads TGTGCCTGGAGTGCAGGGGACAATCAGCCCCAGCATTTT.

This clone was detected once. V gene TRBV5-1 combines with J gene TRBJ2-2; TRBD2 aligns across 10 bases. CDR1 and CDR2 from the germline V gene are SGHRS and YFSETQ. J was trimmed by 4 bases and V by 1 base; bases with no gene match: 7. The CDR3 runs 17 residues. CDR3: CASSLLSAGGGTGELFF. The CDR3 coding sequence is TGCGCCAGCAGCTTGCTGTCAGCGGGAGGGGGCACCGGGGAGCTGTTTTTT.

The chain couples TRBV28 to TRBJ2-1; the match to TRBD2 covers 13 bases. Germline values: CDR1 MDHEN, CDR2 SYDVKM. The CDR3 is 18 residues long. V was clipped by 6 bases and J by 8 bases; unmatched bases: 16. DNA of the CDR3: TGTGCCAGCAGCACCACTAGCGGGAGGGCCAATCCCATCGATGAGCAGTTCTTC. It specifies CASSTTSGRANPIDEQFF.

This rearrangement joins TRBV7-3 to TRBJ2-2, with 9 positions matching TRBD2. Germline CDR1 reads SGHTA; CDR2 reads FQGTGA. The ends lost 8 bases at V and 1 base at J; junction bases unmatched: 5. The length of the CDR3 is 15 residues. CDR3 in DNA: TGTGCCAGCGGCCTGACTAGCGGGAACACCGGGGAGCTGTTTTTT. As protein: CASGLTSGNTGELFF. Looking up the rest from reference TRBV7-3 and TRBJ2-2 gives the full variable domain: GAGVSQTPSNKVTEKGKYVELRCDPISGHTALYWYRQSLGQGPEFLIYFQGTGAADDSGLPNDRFFAVRPEGSVSTLKIQRTERGDSAVYLCASGLTSGNTGELFFGEGSRLTVL.